This T cell receptor beta chain was documented in a study of cytomegalovirus exposure and HLA in healthy donors. Remarks on this clone: As yet, its antigen is unknown.

Primers for the PCR totalled 60 Vbeta and 13 Jbeta. Assay used: immunoSEQ multiplex PCR; TCRdb lists only in-frame clones, some missing. The table includes around 100,000 clones, roughly four fifths detected once. Findings of the study overall: Later findings reportedly placed an Asian-associated ancestry cluster below the approximately 620-donor mean for N-insertions.

Trimming shortened V by 8 bases and J by 8 bases, and 18 bases separated the two germline ends. CDR1 and CDR2 from the germline V gene are LNHDA and SQIVND (reference sequence). This CDR3 spans 13 amino acids. J is TRBJ1-2 and V is TRBV19, with D possibly TRBD1 on 6 matching bases. The TCR originated in a man aged 30 to 39 in good health and CMV-seropositive. The sample taken for sequencing was PBMCs. The CDR3 DNA sequence: TGTGCCAGTTTTACAGGGAACCTGGGGGGCTACACCTTC. This codes for CASFTGNLGGYTF.